One TCR beta chain is described in this entry. The data derive from a study of blood T cell repertoires in COVID-19. Study details: Both acute and convalescent COVID-19 samples were obtained from the United States, Italy and Spain.

Under the authors' procedure: Amplification of reference gene primers was used by the study to estimate nucleated cell counts. Repertoires were generated with immunoSEQ multiplex PCR, while TCRdb's copy carries only in-frame clones and drops some. The V and J calls and the clone size are those of that table, but D and trimming were determined from the DNA. There are 60,000 to 85,000 clones in the sample; approximately 83% occur only once, and 12% lies in the top ten. V lost 2 bases and J lost 2, with 3 bases in between. This CDR3 region has 13 residues. Sequencing was done on a sample of peripheral blood. The chain joins TRBV12-3 or TRBV12-4 to TRBJ2-2; D not certain. This clonotype was sampled from a human donor in a cohort sampled during active COVID-19. DNA of the CDR3: TGTGCCAGCAGTTTACTTAACACCGGGGAGCTGTTTTTT. It is translated as CASSLLNTGELFF.